This T cell receptor beta chain was sequenced during a study of cytomegalovirus exposure and HLA in healthy donors. In regard to this clone: Antigen: not known.

General study findings and limits: For cytomegalovirus status, the classifier reportedly gave diagnoses with high specificity and sensitivity. It was found in a later analysis that first-cohort TCR clusters tended to co-occur in the 130 or so validation repertoires.

The J segment lost 4 bases and the V segment lost 5 bases, leaving 9 bases of the junction unmatched. Germline CDR1 and CDR2: SGHVS and FNYEAQ. This CDR3 is 15 amino acids long. Profiling relied on immunoSEQ multiplex PCR, and the TCRdb table lists in-frame clones only, not all of them. The data hold 85,000 to 95,000 clones, with 95% to 98% observed a single time. Source material: PBMCs. This sequence was found in a man younger than 30 in good health and CMV-seronegative. The J gene is TRBJ2-5, the V gene TRBV7-6, with 8 bases identical to TRBD2. CDR3 coding DNA: TGTGCCAGCAGCGACATGGGGCTAGCGGGAGAGACCCAGTACTTC. It translates to CASSDMGLAGETQYF.